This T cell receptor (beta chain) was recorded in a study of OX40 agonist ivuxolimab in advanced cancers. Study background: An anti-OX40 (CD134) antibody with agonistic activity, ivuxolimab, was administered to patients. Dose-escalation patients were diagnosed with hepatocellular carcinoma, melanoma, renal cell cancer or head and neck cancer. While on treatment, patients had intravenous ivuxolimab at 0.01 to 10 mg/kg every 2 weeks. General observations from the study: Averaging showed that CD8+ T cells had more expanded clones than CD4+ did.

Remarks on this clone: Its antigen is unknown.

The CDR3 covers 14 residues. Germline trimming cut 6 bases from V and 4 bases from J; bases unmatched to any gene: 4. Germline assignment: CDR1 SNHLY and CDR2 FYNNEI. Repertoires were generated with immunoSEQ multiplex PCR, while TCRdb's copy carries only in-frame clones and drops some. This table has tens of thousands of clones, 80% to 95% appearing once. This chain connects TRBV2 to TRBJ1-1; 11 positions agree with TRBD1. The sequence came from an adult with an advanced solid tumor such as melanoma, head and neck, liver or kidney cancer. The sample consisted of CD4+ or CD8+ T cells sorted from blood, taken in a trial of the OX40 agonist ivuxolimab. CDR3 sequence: CASSRDRGGTEAFF. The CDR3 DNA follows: TGTGCCAGCAGCCGGGACAGGGGGGGCACTGAAGCTTTCTTT. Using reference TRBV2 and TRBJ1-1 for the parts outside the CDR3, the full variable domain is EPEVTQTPSHQVTQMGQEVILRCVPISNHLYFYWYRQILGQKVEFLVSFYNNEISEKSEIFDDQFSVERPDGSNFTLKIRSTKLEDSAMYFCASSRDRGGTEAFFGQGTRLTVV.